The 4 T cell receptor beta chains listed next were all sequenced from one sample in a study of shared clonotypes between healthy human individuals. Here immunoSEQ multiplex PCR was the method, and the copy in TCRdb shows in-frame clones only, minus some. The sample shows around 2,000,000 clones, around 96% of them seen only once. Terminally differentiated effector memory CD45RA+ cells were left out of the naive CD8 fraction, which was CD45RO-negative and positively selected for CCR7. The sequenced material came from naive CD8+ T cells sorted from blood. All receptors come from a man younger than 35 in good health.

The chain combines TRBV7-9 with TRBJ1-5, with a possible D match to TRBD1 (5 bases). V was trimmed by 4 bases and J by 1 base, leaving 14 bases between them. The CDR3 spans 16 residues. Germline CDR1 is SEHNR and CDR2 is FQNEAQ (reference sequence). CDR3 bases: TGTGCCAGCAGCTCAGCAGTAGGGACCAGCAATCAGCCCCAGCATTTT. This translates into CASSSAVGTSNQPQHF. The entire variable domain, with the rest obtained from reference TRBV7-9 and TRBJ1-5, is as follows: DTGVSQNPRHKITKRGQNVTFRCDPISEHNRLYWYRQTLGQGPEFLTYFQNEAQLEKSRLLSDRFSAERPKGSFSTLEIQRTEQGDSAMYLCASSSAVGTSNQPQHFGDGTRLSIL.

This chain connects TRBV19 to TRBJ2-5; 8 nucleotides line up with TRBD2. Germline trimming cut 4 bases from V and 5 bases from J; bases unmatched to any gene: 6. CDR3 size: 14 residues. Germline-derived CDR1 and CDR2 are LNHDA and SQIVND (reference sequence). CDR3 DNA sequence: TGTGCCAGTAGTAAACTAGCGGAGTGGGAGACCCAGTACTTC. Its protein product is CASSKLAEWETQYF.

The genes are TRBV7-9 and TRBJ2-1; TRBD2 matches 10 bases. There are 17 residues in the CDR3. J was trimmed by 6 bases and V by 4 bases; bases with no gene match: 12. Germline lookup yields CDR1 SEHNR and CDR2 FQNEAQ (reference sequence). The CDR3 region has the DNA TGTGCCAGCAGCTCAGTAGCGGGGGGACTAGCTAGCAATGAGCAGTTCTTC. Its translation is CASSSVAGGLASNEQFF.

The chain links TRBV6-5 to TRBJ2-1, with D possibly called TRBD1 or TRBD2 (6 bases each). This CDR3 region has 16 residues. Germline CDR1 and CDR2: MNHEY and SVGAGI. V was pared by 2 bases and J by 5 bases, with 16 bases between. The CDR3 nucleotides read TGTGCCAGCAGTTACGGGGGCGGGCCGGGGGACAATGAGCAGTTCTTC. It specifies CASSYGGGPGDNEQFF.